The T cell receptor (beta chain) described here comes from a study of response to subunit inactivated influenza vaccine. V lost 0 bases to trimming and J lost 1 base; unmatched junction nucleotides: 4. Germline assignment: CDR1 SGDLS and CDR2 YYNGEE. The CDR3 is made up of 15 amino acids. A remark on this clonotype: What it binds is not known.

Regarding the study as a whole: The study's authors posited that every seasonal influenza vaccination enlists few new T cells.

MiXCR, run by TCRdb on the RT-PCR reads, gives a single entry per CDR3 protein. The table has fewer than 700,000 distinct CDR3 sequences, around 13% seen once. V gene TRBV9 combines with J gene TRBJ2-7; 7 positions agree with TRBD1. The specimen was PBMCs from blood, collected about 40 days after vaccination. The sequence derives from a man in his fifties or sixties who received an inactivated influenza vaccine. This CDR3 reads CASSVVGTESYEQYF. Written as DNA, the CDR3 is TGTGCCAGCAGCGTAGTTGGGACAGAATCCTACGAGCAGTACTTC.